These 2 T cell receptor beta chains originate from one sample sequenced in a study of blood T cell repertoires in COVID-19. Sequenced by immunoSEQ multiplex PCR; TCRdb stores in-frame clones only, minus some. The sample has 150,000 to 180,000 clones, about 88% seen once. The sequencing input was peripheral blood. The receptors stem from a woman between 55 and 75 years old with COVID-19, enrolled during active disease.

The chain joins TRBV7-9 to TRBJ1-2, with TRBD1 as a possible D gene (6 bases). CDR1 is SEHNR, CDR2 FQNEAQ, per germline (reference sequence). The CDR3 contains 14 residues. V gave up 3 bases and J gave up 8 bases, with 16 bases separating them. The CDR3 is CASSFQTGLRGYTF. As DNA, the CDR3 is TGTGCCAGCAGCTTCCAAACAGGGTTAAGGGGCTACACCTTC.

The chain recombines TRBV10-1 with TRBJ1-5; no clear D gene. Between the trimmed V and J ends, which lost 0 bases and 0 bases, there was a span of 9 bases. Germline assignment: CDR1 WNHNN and CDR2 SYGVQD (reference sequence). The CDR3 covers 16 residues. In DNA, the CDR3 is TGCGCCAGCAGTGAGTCTAGAGGGTATAGCAATCAGCCCCAGCATTTT. Translating it yields CASSESRGYSNQPQHF.